This is a list of T cell receptor beta chains from one sample in a study of vaccination and CD4 T cells after COVID-19. TCRdb independently ran MiXCR on the PCR reads; one entry per CDR3 protein. This sample has 12,000 or so distinct CDR3 sequences; 70% to 80% occur once, and the top ten carry about 24%. These receptors have no identified antigens. The sequenced sample was CD4+ T cells from blood, cultured in vitro. The receptor source for this set is a human donor who had recovered from COVID-19. CDR3s include the opening cysteine and the closing phenylalanine or tryptophan. D genes are given only for firm matches. Clone size is given for some rows only: seen once, a few or many times, or a class if the clone is expanded.

CDR3 protein: CASSWTGVDYGYTF
CDR3 DNA: TGTGCCAGCAGCTGGACAGGGGTGGATTATGGCTACACCTTC
V gene: TRBV7-9
J gene: TRBJ1-2
CDR3 length: 14
clone size: once
D gene: TRBD1

CDR3 protein: CATSDPTGYYGYTF
CDR3 DNA: TGTGCCACCAGTGATCCCACAGGGTACTATGGCTACACCTTC
V gene: TRBV24-1
J gene: TRBJ1-2
CDR3 length: 14
clone size: -
D gene: -

CDR3 protein: CATRGRGQETQYF
CDR3 DNA: TGTGCCACCAGGGGAAGAGGACAAGAGACCCAGTACTTC
V gene: TRBV24-1
J gene: TRBJ2-5
CDR3 length: 13
clone size: -
D gene: -

CDR3 protein: CATSPGQGPIPSTDTQYF
CDR3 DNA: TGTGCCACCAGCCCCGGACAGGGGCCGATCCCTAGCACAGATACGCAGTATTTT
V gene: TRBV15
J gene: TRBJ2-3
CDR3 length: 18
clone size: -
D gene: TRBD1

CDR3 protein: CASSSRTGLHF
CDR3 DNA: TGTGCCAGCAGTTCCCGGACAGGCCTCCACTTT
V gene: TRBV28
J gene: TRBJ1-6
CDR3 length: 11
clone size: -
D gene: TRBD1

CDR3 protein: CASSLGGGYTF
CDR3 DNA: TGTGCCAGCAGCCTGGGTGGCGGCTACACCTTC
V gene: TRBV11-1
J gene: TRBJ1-2
CDR3 length: 11
clone size: -
D gene: -

CDR3 protein: CASSSGQVNGYTF
CDR3 DNA: TGTGCCAGCAGTTCGGGACAGGTTAATGGCTACACCTTC
V gene: TRBV28
J gene: TRBJ1-2
CDR3 length: 13
clone size: few
D gene: TRBD1

CDR3 protein: CSAPPRGLSYEQYF
CDR3 DNA: TGCAGTGCTCCCCCTCGGGGACTCTCCTACGAGCAGTACTTC
V gene: TRBV20-1
J gene: TRBJ2-7
CDR3 length: 14
clone size: -
D gene: -

CDR3 protein: CSARWGVGELFF
CDR3 DNA: TGCAGTGCTAGGTGGGGGGTCGGGGAGCTGTTTTTT
V gene: TRBV20-1
J gene: TRBJ2-2
CDR3 length: 12
clone size: -
D gene: -

CDR3 protein: CATLGDTQYF
CDR3 DNA: TGTGCCACCCTTGGGGATACGCAGTATTTT
V gene: TRBV21-1
J gene: TRBJ2-3
CDR3 length: 10
clone size: -
D gene: -